What follows are 15 T cell receptor beta chains derived from one specimen sequenced in a study of blood T cell repertoires in COVID-19. Generated by immunoSEQ multiplex PCR, the TCRdb table keeps only in-frame clones and is missing some. The data contain approximately 97,000 clones, about 90% of them singletons. Sequencing was carried out using peripheral blood. Receptors originate from a man younger than 35 with acute or convalescent COVID-19.

The chain combines TRBV7-9 with TRBJ1-2; D is uncertain. This CDR3 has 16 amino acids. Germline CDR1 is SEHNR and CDR2 is FQNEAQ (reference sequence). V lost 4 bases and J 1 base, leaving 16 bases between the germline ends. The CDR3 nucleotides are TGTGCCAGCAGCTCACTAGGGATCGGCAGTAACTATGGCTACACCTTC. Amino acid sequence: CASSSLGIGSNYGYTF. The variable domain in full, with the rest retrieved from reference TRBV7-9 and TRBJ1-2, is DTGVSQNPRHKITKRGQNVTFRCDPISEHNRLYWYRQTLGQGPEFLTYFQNEAQLEKSRLLSDRFSAERPKGSFSTLEIQRTEQGDSAMYLCASSSLGIGSNYGYTFGSGTRLTVV.

This clone is a singleton in its sample. This sequence joins TRBV11-2 and TRBJ2-4, with D perhaps matching TRBD1 (6 bases). The V gene's germline CDR1 is SGHAT and CDR2 FQNNGV. The CDR3 totals 15 residues. Trimming pared 6 bases from V and 3 bases from J, leaving 15 bases between. The CDR3 region has the DNA TGTGCCAGCAGTCCTCCCCTAGGGGGCAAAAACATTCAGTACTTC. Translation: CASSPPLGGKNIQYF.

V gene TRBV27 combines with J gene TRBJ1-2, with no clear D. This CDR3 comprises 13 residues. V lost 2 bases and J 0 bases, leaving 4 bases between the germline ends. Germline CDR1 reads MNHEY; CDR2 reads SMNVEV (reference sequence). CDR3 DNA sequence: TGTGCCAGCAGTTTAGCAGCTAACTATGGCTACACCTTC. Protein product: CASSLAANYGYTF.

This clone was seen just once. The chain recombines TRBV7-8 with TRBJ2-2, with D maybe TRBD2 (6 bases). The CDR3 runs 15 residues. The germline V and J ends were trimmed by 1 base and 4 bases, with 10 bases remaining between them. Per germline, CDR1 SGHVS and CDR2 FQNEAQ. The chain's CDR3 is CASSLVEGLTGELFF. CDR3 coding DNA: TGTGCCAGCAGCTTAGTGGAGGGCCTCACCGGGGAGCTGTTTTTT.

The genes are TRBV7-9 and TRBJ2-7, with 7 bases identical to TRBD2. J lost 2 bases, V lost 3 bases, and 10 bases had no gene match. The CDR3 is 16 residues long. Germline V lookup: CDR1 SEHNR, CDR2 FQNEAQ (reference sequence). Written as DNA, the CDR3 is TGTGCCAGCAGCTTCCCCCGGGGGGTTAACCCCTACGAGCAGTACTTC. As protein: CASSFPRGVNPYEQYF.

This chain connects TRBV5-1 to TRBJ2-7; D may be TRBD2 (6 bases). CDR3 length: 14 residues. Germline CDR1 SGHRS, CDR2 YFSETQ. Trimming left V 0 bases short and J 6 bases short, with 13 bases between. The CDR3 DNA reads as TGCGCCAGCAGCTTGGGGGGAGGCCTTATCGAGCAGTACTTC. Its translation is CASSLGGGLIEQYF. The entire variable domain, with the rest obtained from reference TRBV5-1 and TRBJ2-7, is as follows: KAGVTQTPRYLIKTRGQQVTLSCSPISGHRSVSWYQQTPGQGLQFLFEYFSETQRNKGNFPGRFSGRQFSNSRSEMNVSTLELGDSALYLCASSLGGGLIEQYFGPGTRLTVT.

This rearrangement joins TRBV6-5 to TRBJ2-7; possibly TRBD1 for D (6 bases). V lost 6 bases and J 5 bases, leaving 14 bases between the germline ends. The CDR3 loop spans 13 amino acids. The germline gives CDR1 MNHEY, CDR2 SVGAGI. CDR3 in amino acids: CASRVQGSHEQYF. CDR3 coding DNA: TGTGCCAGCAGGGTACAGGGATCCCACGAGCAGTACTTC.

The V gene is TRBV24-1, the J gene TRBJ2-2, with 7 bases matching TRBD1. With 6 bases clipped from V and 1 base from J, the junction kept 1 base outside the gene matches. This CDR3 comprises 14 residues. Germline V lookup: CDR1 KGHDR, CDR2 SFDVKD. Here the CDR3 DNA reads TGTGCCACCAGTTGGACAGGGAACACCGGGGAGCTGTTTTTT. Amino acids: CATSWTGNTGELFF.

The chain carries TRBV12-5 and TRBJ2-7, with a weak D call TRBD1 (5 bases). CDR3 length: 14 residues. Trimming removed 6 bases at V and 2 bases at J, with 14 bases between. CDR1 and CDR2 from the germline V gene are LGHNT and FRNRAP. CDR3 sequence (DNA): TGTGCTAGTGGACCCGACAGCCGAACCTACGAGCAGTACTTC. This encodes CASGPDSRTYEQYF.

This clone was seen just once. The genes are TRBV19 and TRBJ1-2, with 7 bases matching TRBD1. Germline CDR1 LNHDA, CDR2 SQIVND (reference sequence). Trimming removed 9 bases from V and 5 bases from J; junction bases left unmatched: 15. This CDR3 has 15 residues. CDR3 bases: TGTGCCAGCGATGACCGGGACAGTGATTCTTATGGCTACACCTTC. Its protein product is CASDDRDSDSYGYTF.

This chain uses TRBV25-1 with TRBJ1-1; TRBD1 is a possible D gene (5 bases). CDR3 size: 17 residues. The germline CDR1 and CDR2 sequences are MGHDK and SYGVNS. V dropped 10 bases and J dropped 5 bases, with 29 bases sitting between them. CDR3 loop: CATRAVTQVGRATEAFF. The CDR3 DNA reads TGTGCCACCCGAGCAGTGACTCAGGTGGGCAGGGCTACTGAAGCTTTCTTT.

This clone was seen a single time. CDR3 in DNA: TGTGCCTGGAAGCCCTCCAGGACAGTCAATGAGCAGTTCTTC. Translating it yields CAWKPSRTVNEQFF. This chain joins TRBV30 and TRBJ2-1; weak D call: TRBD1 (6 bases). The germline V gene encodes CDR1 GTSNPN and CDR2 SVGIG (reference sequence). This CDR3 spans 14 amino acids. The V and J ends lost 4 bases and 6 bases respectively, with 16 bases between them.

With respect to this clone: At one boundary the junction diverges from the germline segment, which might be a read error. This chain uses TRBV19 with TRBJ1-3, with D perhaps TRBD1 (5 bases). The CDR3 runs 15 residues. Looked up from germline, CDR1 is LNHDA and CDR2 is SQIVND (reference sequence). The CDR3 DNA is TGTGCCAGTAGTGTAGACGGGGGGTCCGGAAACACCATATATTTT. Translated: CASSVDGGSGNTIYF.

The rearrangement links TRBV7-9 to TRBJ1-2, with D hard to call. In germline, CDR1 is SEHNR, CDR2 FQNEAQ (reference sequence). Trimming cost V 4 bases and J 0 bases, with 18 bases left between them. The CDR3 is made up of 17 amino acids. In nucleotides, the CDR3 is TGTGCCAGCAGCTCCTGGGGAGAGTCGGGCTCTAACTATGGCTACACCTTC. This encodes CASSSWGESGSNYGYTF.

The chain is built from TRBV14 and TRBJ2-1; D may be TRBD2 (5 bases). V was cut by 4 bases and J by 8 bases, with 15 bases left in between. CDR3 length equals 14 residues. Germline loops: CDR1 SGHDN, CDR2 FVKESK. The CDR3 DNA follows: TGTGCCAGCAGCCTTACTAGTACTGTCGATGAGCAGTTCTTC. Translation gives CASSLTSTVDEQFF.